This T cell receptor beta chain came from a study of post-analysis software for immune sequencing data. Whole-study context: Recorded subtypes: relapsing-remitting, secondary progressive, progressive-relapsing; some patients unannotated.

Study-wide points: In patients, a few TRBV segments were more frequent than in controls, with TRBV5-6, TRBV5-1 and TRBV20-1 among them. Significantly decreased normalized Chao1 diversity was recorded for multiple sclerosis patients relative to controls.

Germline loops: CDR1 SGHDN, CDR2 FVKESK. This CDR3 comprises 14 residues. V lost 0 bases and J lost 7, with 12 bases in between. The library was made from cDNA and included unique molecular identifiers. With 1 to 10 million T cells as the source, roughly 500,000 cDNA molecules resulted. Each CDR3 protein is one row after TCRdb ran MiXCR on the PCR reads. This table holds about 810,000 distinct CDR3 sequences, roughly half found once. As concerns this clonotype: Its specificity is not known.

The chain links TRBV14 to TRBJ1-1; D is perhaps TRBD1 (5 bases). The clonotype comes from a girl between 5 and 17 years old with multiple sclerosis. The sequencing input was blood. The CDR3 DNA sequence: TGTGCCAGCAGCCAAGAACAGGTGAATGTTGAAGCTTTCTTT. It translates to CASSQEQVNVEAFF.